A single sample gave rise to the 29 T cell receptor beta chains below, sequenced in a study of regulatory T cells in long-lasting Graves disease. According to the study, TCR beta libraries were built with iRepertoire HTBI primers and CDR3-region Arm-PCR. TCRdb recomputed calls from the multiplex PCR reads with MiXCR, one row per CDR3 protein. The repertoire holds around 400,000 distinct CDR3 sequences, with roughly 10% as singletons. Time point here: newly diagnosed GD, antithyroid drugs for less than 3 months. From PBMCs, RNA was extracted and then used to make the TCR library. Another study also made use of these data, one on T cells in Graves' hyperthyroidism and ophthalmopathy.

Sequenced here: peripheral blood mononuclear cells (PBMCs), sampled at new diagnosis, from a patient treated with antithyroid drugs. These receptors all stem from a woman between 18 and 29 years old with Graves disease.

This clonotype was counted ten times or more. In DNA form, the CDR3 reads TGTGCCAGCAGCTTTCGTCTACAGCCCCAGCATTTT. Translating gives CASSFRLQPQHF. The genes are TRBV13 and TRBJ1-5, with unresolved D. With 3 bases removed from V and 7 bases from J, the gap between germline ends came to 7 bases. This CDR3 region has 12 residues. CDR1 is PRHDT and CDR2 is FYEKMQ in the germline V gene (reference sequence).

This clonotype was seen many times. The gene calls are TRBV20-1 and TRBJ2-5; no firm D call. The CDR3 consists of 17 residues. CDR1 and CDR2 from the germline V gene are DFQATT and SNEGSKA (reference sequence). Trimming removed 1 base at V and 3 bases at J, with 21 bases between. As DNA, the CDR3 is TGCAGTGCTAGAGTCCCCCCTGGTTACGTGGGGAAAGAGACCCAGTACTTC. Encoded protein: CSARVPPGYVGKETQYF.

The chain has TRBV4-3 and TRBJ1-4; 8 bases are shared with TRBD1. Germline V gene data show CDR1 as LGHNA and CDR2 as YSLEER. The V and J ends lost 2 bases and 7 bases, in that order; junction bases with no gene match: 6. The length of the CDR3 is 15 residues. The CDR3 reads CASSQSGQVSEKLFF. The CDR3 bases are TGCGCCAGCAGCCAATCGGGACAGGTGTCTGAAAAACTGTTTTTT.

This clonotype was counted ten times or more. The chain links TRBV24-1 to TRBJ2-1; the match to TRBD1 covers 8 bases. Losses at the gene ends were 3 bases for V and 5 bases for J; bases not matched to a gene: 8. The CDR3 is made up of 16 amino acids. Germline CDR1 and CDR2: KGHDR and SFDVKD. CDR3 DNA: TGTGCCACCAGTGATCAACCGGGACAGGTTAACAATGAGCAGTTCTTC. It codes for CATSDQPGQVNNEQFF.

The chain employs TRBV7-9 and TRBJ1-5; D may be TRBD1 (6 bases). Deletions cut 4 bases from V and 6 bases from J, with 19 bases between. From germline, CDR1 is SEHNR and CDR2 FQNEAQ (reference sequence). The CDR3 sequence is 16 residues long. Written as DNA, the CDR3 is TGTGCCAGCAGCTCGGCGGCCCAGGGGAGAGGTCAGCCCCAGCATTTT. Residues: CASSSAAQGRGQPQHF.

This clonotype was observed many times. The chain is built from TRBV7-2 and TRBJ1-1; D gene unclear. V lost 5 bases and J 0 bases, leaving 10 bases between the germline ends. Germline CDR1 SGHTA, CDR2 FQGNSA. The CDR3 length is 14 residues. CDR3 coding DNA: TGTGCCAGCAGCCGGGATTGGATGAACACTGAAGCTTTCTTT. Its protein is CASSRDWMNTEAFF.

This clonotype was found many times. V is TRBV27 and J is TRBJ1-4; the match to TRBD1 covers 10 bases. The CDR3 runs to 18 residues. Germline CDR1 and CDR2: MNHEY and SMNVEV (reference sequence). J lost 6 bases, V lost 6 bases, and 16 bases had no gene match. CDR3 sequence reads: CASRQLPGQGPVHEKLFF. Written as DNA, the CDR3 is TGTGCCAGCAGACAATTACCGGGACAGGGGCCTGTTCATGAAAAACTGTTTTTT.

This clonotype was detected many times. The V gene is TRBV27, the J gene TRBJ1-1, with a weak D call TRBD1 (5 bases). The CDR3 totals 13 residues. The germline CDR1 and CDR2 sequences are MNHEY and SMNVEV (reference sequence). V lost 9 bases and J lost 3, with 14 bases in between. The CDR3 protein is CASGGGEDTEAFF. The DNA for the CDR3 is TGTGCCAGTGGGGGAGGGGAGGACACTGAAGCTTTCTTT.

In the case of this clonotype: No conserved phenylalanine or tryptophan is present at the end of the CDR3, so a read error is the likely explanation. The chain uses TRBV6-1 and TRBJ1-2; no definite D call. V lost 2 bases, J lost 8 bases, and 9 bases lay in between. The germline V gene encodes CDR1 MNHNS and CDR2 SASEGT. The CDR3 contains 12 residues. Here the CDR3 reads CASSEPGYGYTL. The CDR3 nucleotides read TGTGCCAGCAGTGAACCGGGGTACGGCTACACCCTC.

This clonotype showed up many times. The chain carries TRBV12-5 and TRBJ2-2; 12 nucleotides align to TRBD2. Germline CDR1 and CDR2: LGHNT and FRNRAP. The junction had 13 bases not matched to a gene; V was cut back by 4 bases and J by 4 bases. The CDR3 is 19 residues long. The CDR3 region has the DNA TGTGCTAGTGGTTCCCTGACTAGCGGGAGCAGAGTGGGCACCGGGGAGCTGTTTTTT. Translation: CASGSLTSGSRVGTGELFF. Looking up the rest from reference TRBV12-5 and TRBJ2-2 gives the full variable domain: DARVTQTPRHKVTEMGQEVTMRCQPILGHNTVFWYRQTMMQGLELLAYFRNRAPLDDSGMPKDRFSAEMPDATLATLKIQPSEPRDSAVYFCASGSLTSGSRVGTGELFFGEGSRLTVL.

The sample holds many counts of this clonotype. The V and J genes are TRBV7-2 and TRBJ2-7; 7 bases line up with TRBD2. CDR3 length: 15 residues. CDR1 is SGHTA, CDR2 FQGNSA, per germline. V shed 5 bases and J 2 bases; nucleotides not matched to a gene: 9. CDR3: CASSKRGTKTYEQYF. In nucleotides, the CDR3 is TGTGCCAGCAGCAAACGCGGGACTAAGACCTACGAGCAGTACTTC.

V gene TRBV24-1 combines with J gene TRBJ2-2; 7 bases fit TRBD1. Germline CDR1 reads KGHDR; CDR2 reads SFDVKD. V was clipped by 3 bases and J by 0 bases; unmatched bases: 9. CDR3 size: 18 residues. The CDR3 loop reads CATSDRMGDSSNTGELFF. The CDR3 bases are TGTGCCACCAGTGATCGGATGGGGGACAGCTCGAACACCGGGGAGCTGTTTTTT.

This clonotype was counted many times. The V gene is TRBV20-1, the J gene TRBJ1-1; no clear D. V was clipped by 1 base and J by 1 base, with 7 bases between them. The CDR3 extends over 13 amino acids. Germline assignment: CDR1 DFQATT and CDR2 SNEGSKA (reference sequence). CDR3: CSARAEKNTEAFF. The CDR3 DNA is TGCAGTGCTAGAGCAGAGAAGAACACTGAAGCTTTCTTT.

This clonotype was observed at least ten times. This chain links TRBV28 with TRBJ2-7, with 7 bases matching TRBD2. V shed 2 bases, J shed 2 bases, and the junction held 3 bases outside the gene matches. The CDR3 loop spans 14 amino acids. CDR1 and CDR2 from the germline V gene are MDHEN and SYDVKM. CDR3 sequence: CASSLGGVAYEQYF. CDR3 coding DNA: TGTGCCAGCAGTTTAGGGGGGGTAGCCTACGAGCAGTACTTC.

This clonotype was seen many times. The J gene is TRBJ2-1, the V gene TRBV11-2; D gene uncertain. V was cut by 6 bases and J by 4 bases, with 16 bases left in between. Germline V gene sequence: CDR1 SGHAT, CDR2 FQNNGV. This CDR3 is built from 15 residues. Here the CDR3 reads CASRSTPIQYNEQFF. The CDR3 DNA reads TGTGCCAGCAGATCTACACCCATCCAGTACAATGAGCAGTTCTTC.

This clonotype was picked up many times. V usage is TRBV7-9 and J usage is TRBJ1-1; 10 positions match TRBD1. Trimming cost V 2 bases and J 0 bases; bases outside gene matches: 21. This CDR3 comprises 22 residues. CDR1 is SEHNR, CDR2 FQNEAQ, per germline (reference sequence). CDR3 nucleotides: TGTGCCAGCAGCTTACGCCCCGGGACAGGGGCCTATAGCGGCGGAATGAACACTGAAGCTTTCTTT. It yields the protein CASSLRPGTGAYSGGMNTEAFF.

This clonotype appeared many times. This sequence joins TRBV20-1 and TRBJ2-2; D may be TRBD2 (5 bases). Germline assignment: CDR1 DFQATT and CDR2 SNEGSKA (reference sequence). Trimming pared 0 bases from V and 5 bases from J, leaving 13 bases between. The CDR3 is 15 residues long. The CDR3 nucleotides read TGCAGTGCTAGAGATTTAAGGGAGTTAACCGGGGAGCTGTTTTTT. Amino acid sequence: CSARDLRELTGELFF.

The rearrangement links TRBV18 to TRBJ2-6; 9 positions match TRBD1. The CDR3 is 17 residues long. Germline V gives CDR1 KGHSH, CDR2 LQKENI. Germline trimming cut 4 bases from V and 2 bases from J; bases unmatched to any gene: 6. CDR3 residues: CASSRTGGSAGANVLTF. The CDR3 region has the DNA TGTGCCAGCTCACGAACAGGGGGCTCAGCTGGGGCCAACGTCCTGACTTTC. The full variable domain, its missing parts supplied by reference TRBV18 and TRBJ2-6, is NAGVMQNPRHLVRRRGQEARLRCSPMKGHSHVYWYRQLPEEGLKFMVYLQKENIIDESGMPKERFSAEFPKEGPSILRIQQVVRGDSAAYFCASSRTGGSAGANVLTFGAGSRLTVL.

This clonotype was picked up many times. V gene TRBV11-2 combines with J gene TRBJ2-7, with D possibly being TRBD1 or TRBD2 (5 bases each). Germline V gene sequence: CDR1 SGHAT, CDR2 FQNNGV. The ends were cut back, 5 bases at V and 3 bases at J, with 14 bases in the middle. CDR3 size: 14 residues. CDR3 sequence: CASSPTRDVYEQYF. CDR3 DNA: TGTGCCAGCAGCCCCACCCGGGACGTCTACGAGCAGTACTTC.

This clonotype showed up many times. The V and J genes are TRBV20-1 and TRBJ1-2; 8 bases line up with TRBD1. Trimming removed 6 bases from V and 2 bases from J; junction bases left unmatched: 5. Germline V lookup: CDR1 DFQATT, CDR2 SNEGSKA (reference sequence). The CDR3 loop spans 13 amino acids. CDR3 amino acids: CSATGQVNYGYTF. The CDR3 DNA sequence: TGCAGTGCCACGGGACAGGTGAACTATGGCTACACCTTC.

This clonotype was counted between two and nine times. The genes are TRBV18 and TRBJ1-2; D might be TRBD1 (6 bases). The CDR3 spans 16 residues. Trimming cost V 3 bases and J 4 bases, with 18 bases left between them. The germline V gene has CDR1 KGHSH and CDR2 LQKENI. The CDR3 loop reads CASSPYGGHPGYGYTF. In DNA, the CDR3 is TGTGCCAGCTCACCTTACGGGGGACACCCCGGCTATGGCTACACCTTC.

This clonotype occurred many times. The rearrangement links TRBV12-5 to TRBJ1-4; no firm D call. Germline V gene lookup returns CDR1 LGHNT and CDR2 FRNRAP. The CDR3 loop spans 15 amino acids. Trimming stripped 0 bases from V and 5 bases from J, with 10 bases between. CDR3 sequence reads: CASGLVLRHNEKLFF. For the CDR3, the DNA is TGTGCTAGTGGTTTGGTACTCCGACACAATGAAAAACTGTTTTTT.

The CDR3 DNA is TGTGCCAGCAGTAACACACCGGGACTAGCGGGGGGCACAGATACGCAGTATTTT. It yields the protein CASSNTPGLAGGTDTQYF. The chain joins TRBV6-1 to TRBJ2-3; 14 bases align to TRBD2. Germline CDR1 and CDR2: MNHNS and SASEGT. J was trimmed by 1 base and V by 5 bases; bases with no gene match: 8. The CDR3 covers 18 residues.

The rearrangement uses TRBV6-5 and TRBJ2-3; no definite D call. V lost 0 bases, J lost 8 bases, and 15 bases lay in between. CDR3 length: 15 amino acids. CDR1 is MNHEY, CDR2 SVGAGI, per germline. In DNA form, the CDR3 reads TGTGCCAGCAGTTACTCGTGGACCTTTAAGAGTACGCAGTATTTT. This codes for CASSYSWTFKSTQYF.

Many counts were recorded for this clonotype. The chain uses TRBV12-5 and TRBJ2-1; unclear D gene. Looked up from germline, CDR1 is LGHNT and CDR2 is FRNRAP. V lost 4 bases and J lost 8, with 12 bases in between. The CDR3 has 13 amino acids. Here the CDR3 reads CASGSPVVDEQFF. The CDR3 coding sequence is TGTGCTAGTGGTTCCCCGGTCGTCGATGAGCAGTTCTTC.

As for this clonotype: A single base separates this from a much larger clone, so it may be a read error. The CDR3 reads CASSYSKGRPITEAFF. The CDR3 region has the DNA TGTGCCAGCAGTTACTCGAAGGGGAGGCCGATCACTGAAGCTTTCTTT. The J gene is TRBJ1-1, the V gene TRBV6-9, with a tentative D call TRBD1 (5 bases). The CDR3 sequence is 16 residues long. Trimming left V 3 bases short and J 4 bases short, with 18 bases between. Germline CDR1 reads MNHGY; CDR2 reads SVAAGI.

This clonotype was counted ten times or more. J is TRBJ1-1 and V is TRBV6-1, with D perhaps matching TRBD1 (5 bases). The CDR3 runs 17 residues. The V end was cut by 3 bases, the J end by 0 bases, with 17 bases between. Germline V gene data show CDR1 as MNHNS and CDR2 as SASEGT. CDR3 region: CASSDGLNGALNTEAFF. CDR3 in DNA: TGTGCCAGCAGTGACGGGTTAAACGGGGCCCTGAACACTGAAGCTTTCTTT.

The genes are TRBV19 and TRBJ2-1, with D tentatively TRBD1 or TRBD2 (5 bases each). Germline V gives CDR1 LNHDA, CDR2 SQIVND (reference sequence). The V end lost 1 base, the J end lost 9 bases, and 13 bases lay between the germline ends. CDR3 length: 14 amino acids. Here the CDR3 reads CASSIGHHGGEQFF. The CDR3 region has the DNA TGTGCCAGTAGTATAGGACACCATGGGGGTGAGCAGTTCTTC. Together with reference TRBV19 and TRBJ2-1, the CDR3 gives the full variable domain: DGGITQSPKYLFRKEGQNVTLSCEQNLNHDAMYWYRQDPGQGLRLIYYSQIVNDFQKGDIAEGYSVSREKKESFPLTVTSAQKNPTAFYLCASSIGHHGGEQFFGPGTRLTVL.

This clonotype was seen at least ten times. The J gene is TRBJ1-5, the V gene TRBV6-2 or TRBV6-3; D gene uncertain. Germline lookup yields CDR1 MNHEY and CDR2 SVGEGT. V lost 4 bases to trimming and J lost 0 bases, with 22 bases between them. This CDR3 is 19 amino acids long. The CDR3 DNA reads as TGTGCCAGCAGTTGGACCAACGGGCCGAACCTTCATAGCAATCAGCCCCAGCATTTT. Translation gives CASSWTNGPNLHSNQPQHF.